This T cell receptor beta chain derives from a study of Ad26.COV2.S vaccination and SARS-CoV-2 variants. Study summary: The Ad26.COV2.S arm of the COV1001 trial was where the donor was placed.

Regarding treatment: roughly 19 received Ad26.COV2.S at low or high dose, single or two shots; 5 received placebo; per-sample allocation not given. On day 63 after the first injection, vaccine and placebo recipients gave samples. Data came from immunoSEQ multiplex PCR; TCRdb stores just in-frame clones and leaves some out. The profile shows 430,000 or so clones, over 75% of them singletons. Germline CDR1 and CDR2: MNHNS and SASEGT. CDR3 length: 15 residues. V was pared by 0 bases and J by 5 bases, with 11 bases between. Sample: peripheral blood, taken in a trial of Ad26.COV2.S vaccine versus placebo. This clonotype was sampled from a person between 18 and 65 years old who received the Ad26.COV2.S COVID-19 vaccine or a placebo. The J gene is TRBJ1-5, the V gene TRBV6-1; D may be TRBD1 (6 bases). CDR3 DNA: TGTGCCAGCAGTGAAGCGGCAGGGGTCCATCAGCCCCAGCATTTT. Translating it yields CASSEAAGVHQPQHF.